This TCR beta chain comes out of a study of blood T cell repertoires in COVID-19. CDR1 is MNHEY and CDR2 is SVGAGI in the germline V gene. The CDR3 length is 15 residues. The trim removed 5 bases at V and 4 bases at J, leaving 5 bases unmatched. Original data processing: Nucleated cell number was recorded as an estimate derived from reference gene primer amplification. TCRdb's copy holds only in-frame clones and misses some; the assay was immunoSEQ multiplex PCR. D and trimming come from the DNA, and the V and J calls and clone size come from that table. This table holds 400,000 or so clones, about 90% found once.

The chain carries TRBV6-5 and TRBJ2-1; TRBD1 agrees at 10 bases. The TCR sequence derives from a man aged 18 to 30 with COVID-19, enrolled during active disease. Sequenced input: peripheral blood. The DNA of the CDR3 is TGTGCCAGCAGTCTAGGGACAGGGGTTTACAATGAGCAGTTCTTC. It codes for CASSLGTGVYNEQFF.